This T cell receptor (beta chain) was obtained from a study of tumor-infiltrating lymphocytes in localized non-small cell lung cancer (dated by TCRdb to about 2021). Turning to the overall study: The cohort covered several histologies, both smokers and never-smokers, and patients whose samples were collected after neoadjuvant chemotherapy. Alongside flow cytometry, multiplex immunofluorescence, RNA-seq, exome sequencing and proteomics, TCR sequencing was applied to the same patients as one of several integrated assays. In total, the ICON cohort was made up of over a hundred surgical patients who had localized non-small cell lung cancer and whose tumors were resected. Each patient provided resected tumor tissue plus uninvolved lung tissue from the same patient, with the uninvolved lung tissue described as non-adjacent to the tumor. The paired tumor versus uninvolved lung comparison of immunoSEQ T-cell fraction included about 54 patients. Here is what the overall study found, with its caveats: Because different assays used different pieces of the same tissue, technical variation could not be distinguished from intratumor heterogeneity. The TCR-derived T-cell fraction showed no difference between the flow cytometry-defined immunotypes IM1 (good prognosis) and IM2 (poor prognosis). Assay coverage varied across patients depending on available tissue quantity, so only a subset of the cohort had TCR sequencing. Recurrence-free survival showed no association with tumor T-cell fraction from TCR sequencing (p = 0.61). Higher T cell infiltration in tumors than in uninvolved lung tissue was supported by TCRbeta sequencing, consistent with immunofluorescence CD3 counts.

V and J are truncated by 1 base and 3 bases respectively, leaving an intervening sequence of 7 bases. From a lookup of the germline V gene, CDR1 and CDR2 are SGHVS and FNYEAQ. The CDR3 sequence holds 13 residues, the cysteine and phenylalanine included. Only CDR3 DNA is held: 39 bases, read in frame from base 1. TCR sequencing with the immunoSEQ assay provided the T-cell fraction in tumor and uninvolved lung tissue. In the authors' own workflow: To analyze survival, patients were divided into a high T-cell fraction group (upper tertile) and a low T-cell fraction group (lower two tertiles), and the two groups were compared using a log-rank test. A signed-rank test was used to test paired tumor versus uninvolved lung differences in T-cell fraction. TCRdb mirrors the immuneACCESS table, restricted to in-frame sequences. Some clones are absent from its copies; in checked studies, under half trace to an unresolved V gene, and the reason for the others is unknown. Clone size and the V and J calls come from that table; the DNA yielded D and trimming. Recorded for this sample are about 13,000 clones; 60% to 85% of them occurred a single time. The top ten clonotypes cover approximately 13% of the sample.

Patient enrollment in ICON started in early 2016, and the final patient was enrolled in late 2018. Fresh tumor and matched uninvolved tissue for in-depth immune analyses, including TCR sequencing, were collected from a subcohort of some 76 patients. DNA for TCR sequencing was isolated from bulk tissue, and no cell sorting was done. This clone appeared a few times. The specificity of this receptor is unknown. No base qualities exist here, and no much larger clone lies one base off it. The clonotype originates from a human donor with non-small cell lung cancer. The rearranged segments are TRBV7-6 and TRBJ2-7; no D segment can be confidently identified. The sequenced material came from lung tumor tissue. The CDR3 protein is CASSLGQVYEQYF. The nucleotides read TGTGCCAGCAGCTTAGGGCAGGTCTACGAGCAGTACTTC.